This is a list of T cell receptor beta chains from one sample in a study of human T cells and chemical hapten exposure. One entry per CDR3 protein, called by TCRdb with MiXCR from the RACE reads. The top ten hold 1% to 1.2% of the sample, which has more than 70,000 distinct CDR3 sequences, about a tenth seen once. Sequencing was performed on whole blood, taken in connection with sensitization to the hapten diphenylcyclopropenone (DPC). The receptors stem from a woman in her twenties or thirties with alopecia areata. Some clones in this sample may be carry-over from other donors' samples. Each CDR3 is given with its conserved first and last residue. A D gene is named only where the DNA matches it firmly. The size field is filled for only some rows; it gives once, few, many or a size class.

>TRBJ1-5|NA|TRBV28|NA
TGTGCCAGCAGCAACAGGCCAGGGGTGAATAGCAATCAGCCCCAGCATTTT
CASSNRPGVNSNQPQHF
>TRBJ1-2|many|TRBV2|TRBD1
TGTGCCAGCAGTGAATCGACAGGGTTTTACGGCTACACCTTC
CASSESTGFYGYTF
>TRBJ1-1|many|TRBV7-9|NA
TGTGCCAGCAGCTTAGTTCTCCTGAACACTGAAGCTTTCTTT
CASSLVLLNTEAFF
>TRBJ1-1|many|TRBV6-5|TRBD1
TGTGCCAGCAGTTACTCAGGGGGCCCGGTGAACACTGAAGCTTTCTTT
CASSYSGGPVNTEAFF
>TRBJ2-2|NA|TRBV2|NA
TGTGCCAGCAGTGACAGGGGACACGGGGAGCTGTTTTTT
CASSDRGHGELFF
>TRBJ2-1|many|TRBV29-1|TRBD1
TGCAGCGTTGAAGGGGACAGGGATCCCTACAATGAGCAGTTCTTC
CSVEGDRDPYNEQFF
>TRBJ1-1|many|TRBV7-6|NA
TGTGCCAGCAGCTTACGAGCAGAGAACACTGAAGCTTTCTTT
CASSLRAENTEAFF
>TRBJ1-5|few|TRBV6-5|TRBD1
TGTGCCAGCAGTTCCTCCATAGGACAGGCGAATCAGCCCCAGCATTTT
CASSSSIGQANQPQHF
>TRBJ2-3|many|TRBV29-1|NA
TGCAGCGTGAGGGGATCGGATACGCAGTATTTT
CSVRGSDTQYF
>TRBJ1-1|NA|TRBV28|NA
TGTGCCAGCAGTTTTTTTATGCGTGACACTGAAGCTTTCTTT
CASSFFMRDTEAFF
>TRBJ2-1|NA|TRBV27|TRBD1
TGTGCCAGTAGTTTTGGGCAGGGGGCGGGTGAGCAGTTCTTC
CASSFGQGAGEQFF
>TRBJ2-3|many|TRBV28|TRBD2
TGTGCCAGCACCCCCCCCGGGGGACTAGCGGGGGGGAGCACAGATACGCAGTATTTT
CASTPPGGLAGGSTDTQYF
>TRBJ1-2|few|TRBV6-5|NA
TGTGCCAGCAGCCCACTTTCGAGACACAACGGTGGCTACACCTTC
CASSPLSRHNGGYTF
>TRBJ2-7|NA|TRBV7-6|TRBD2
TGTGCCAGCAGCCCAACGGGACTAGCCCACGAGCAGTACTTC
CASSPTGLAHEQYF
>TRBJ2-6|many|TRBV13|NA
TGTGCCAGCAGCCCCGGCGGACTCTCTGGGGCCAACGTCCTGACTTTC
CASSPGGLSGANVLTF
>TRBJ2-2|many|TRBV2|NA
TGTGCCAGCAGTCTTCGCTCGCGGCAGGGAGGTGGTTCTAACACCGGGGAGCTGTTTTTT
CASSLRSRQGGGSNTGELFF
>TRBJ2-1|many|TRBV5-1|TRBD1
TGCGCCAGCGCGGGACAGGGGGCGAATGAGCAGTTCTTC
CASAGQGANEQFF